The TCR beta chain described here comes from a study of cytomegalovirus exposure and HLA in healthy donors. General observations from the study: It was assumed in the presence/absence analyses that sequencing depth was roughly uniform across donors. Most of the TCR beta V segments (in an earlier analysis) were productive either about 87% or about 30% of the time. Reported results showed that the classifier diagnosed cytomegalovirus status with high specificity and sensitivity.

Turning to this clone: Antigen unknown.

13 Jbeta primers and 60 Vbeta primers were used for the PCR. Using immunoSEQ multiplex PCR, the repertoire was profiled, and TCRdb retains in-frame clones only, with some absent. Among about 52,000 clones, around 62% were seen once, and the ten largest hold approximately 12%. The sample was PBMCs. The sequence came from a human donor in good health.

The CDR3 DNA sequence: TGTGCCAGCCAACGACAGGGGGGACAGCCCCAGCATTTT. Protein product: CASQRQGGQPQHF. The rearrangement uses TRBV6-5 and TRBJ1-5, with 9 bases identical to TRBD1. The CDR3 loop spans 13 amino acids. Germline V CDR1 and CDR2: MNHEY, SVGAGI. Trimming cost V 8 bases and J 7 bases; bases outside gene matches: 6.